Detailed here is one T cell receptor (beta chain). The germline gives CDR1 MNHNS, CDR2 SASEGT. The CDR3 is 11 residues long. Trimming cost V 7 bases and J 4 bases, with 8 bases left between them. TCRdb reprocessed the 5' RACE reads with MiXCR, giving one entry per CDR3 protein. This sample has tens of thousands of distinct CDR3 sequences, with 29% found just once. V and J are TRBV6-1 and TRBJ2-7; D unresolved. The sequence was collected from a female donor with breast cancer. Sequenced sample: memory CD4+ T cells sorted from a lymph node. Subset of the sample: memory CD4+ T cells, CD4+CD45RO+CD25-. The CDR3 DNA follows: TGTGCCAGCACCAAGGGATACGAGCAGTACTTC. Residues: CASTKGYEQYF.